The rows below give T cell receptor beta chains drawn from one sample of a study of lymphopenia after photon versus proton radiotherapy. Assay used: immunoSEQ multiplex PCR; TCRdb lists only in-frame clones, some missing. The sample yields tens of thousands of clones, about 87% seen once. Material: peripheral blood, obtained from a patient treated with proton-based radiotherapy. These receptors were collected from a man older than 75 with esophageal cancer. The CDR3 runs from the conserved cysteine through the conserved F or W. The order of the fields is J gene, V gene, CDR3 protein.

TRBJ1-4 | TRBV7-6 | CASSSSQGAFWETNEKLFF
TRBJ2-7 | TRBV14 | CASSRRTGTYEQYF
TRBJ1-4 | TRBV7-9 | CASSLNRGNEKLFF
TRBJ1-1 | TRBV30 | CAWSETGVNTEAFF
TRBJ1-4 | TRBV2 | CASSGRGKLFF
TRBJ2-3 | TRBV9 | CASSVAGTSTDTQYF
TRBJ1-3 | TRBV4-1 | CASSPGDRAKSRNTIYF
TRBJ1-2 | TRBV7-6 | CASSLLGSGGYTF
TRBJ2-3 | TRBV5-1 | CASSLNRAWLDTQYF
TRBJ2-7 | TRBV5-4 | CASSDTGSQTPGGYEQYF
TRBJ1-3 | TRBV7-2 | CASSKQSRGTGNTIYF
TRBJ2-1 | TRBV7-2 | CASSLDSSGGYNEQFF
TRBJ2-3 | TRBV18 | CASSPNRGQGLGDTQYF
TRBJ2-5 | TRBV10-2 | CASGSSGTQETQYF
TRBJ2-3 | TRBV4-3 | CASSQARDRGQYF
TRBJ2-5 | TRBV6-1 | CASSPSTGYQETQYF
TRBJ2-5 | TRBV19 | CASSPWAGVFQETQYF
TRBJ1-1 | TRBV28 | CASSFTENTEAFF
TRBJ2-5 | TRBV6-5 | CASSRTSQETQYF
TRBJ2-3 | TRBV5-8 | CASSGQGALTDTQYF
TRBJ1-3 | TRBV11-2 | CASSPDRVENTIYF
TRBJ1-6 | TRBV15 | CATSRDPQGSPLHF
TRBJ2-7 | TRBV7-8 | CASRTGGTNHEQYF
TRBJ2-2 | TRBV6-6 | CASSWGAGAGELFF
TRBJ2-5 | TRBV5-1 | CASSLATSGRALETQYF
TRBJ1-2 | TRBV4-3 | CASSLGQNYGYTF
TRBJ2-6 | TRBV15 | CATSSDSSGANVLTF
TRBJ2-7 | TRBV27 | CASSLCRDRGNEQYF
TRBJ2-1 | TRBV30 | CAWAGGGLNEQFF
TRBJ1-1 | TRBV5-1 | CASSLVGGRQNTEAFF
TRBJ1-2 | TRBV4-3 | CASSLEGPVPEYGYTF
TRBJ1-6 | TRBV4-3 | CASSQRGQGISNSPLHF
. | TRBV7-9 | CASSYTGTGDDEQYF
TRBJ2-2 | TRBV5-4 | CASSLGPNTGELFF
TRBJ2-5 | TRBV6-5 | CASSYNGPQETQYF
TRBJ1-2 | TRBV5-1 | CASSLDGNYGYTF
TRBJ2-5 | TRBV7-2 | CASSRPGGTQETQYF
TRBJ2-7 | TRBV2 | CASSRLGTLSRQYF
TRBJ2-7 | TRBV5-6 | CASSFWRDSYEQYF
TRBJ1-5 | TRBV6-5 | CASSYRTGNQPQHF
TRBJ2-2 | TRBV5-1 | CASTPGLAKSGELFF
TRBJ1-2 | TRBV5-4 | CASSLAGSYYGYTF
TRBJ1-1 | TRBV6-1 | CASSEAREATEAFF
TRBJ2-1 | TRBV27 | CASSLGGYVYNEQFF
TRBJ1-5 | TRBV7-3 | CASSLSGPSSQHF
TRBJ2-7 | TRBV7-2 | CASSPEWGRGTYEQYF
TRBJ2-5 | TRBV9 | CASSVTSRSETQYF
TRBJ1-1 | TRBV6-1 | CASSWDTLNTEAFF
TRBJ2-2 | TRBV27 | CASSLSGELFF
TRBJ2-7 | TRBV7-3 | CASSLQGFAPPDEQYF
TRBJ1-2 | TRBV9 | CASSGGGVGGRNYGYTF
TRBJ2-6 | TRBV29-1 | CSVARAGANVLTF
TRBJ2-1 | TRBV4-3 | CASSQLAGGSNEQFF
TRBJ1-2 | TRBV6-6 | CASRSGTGLLGGYTF